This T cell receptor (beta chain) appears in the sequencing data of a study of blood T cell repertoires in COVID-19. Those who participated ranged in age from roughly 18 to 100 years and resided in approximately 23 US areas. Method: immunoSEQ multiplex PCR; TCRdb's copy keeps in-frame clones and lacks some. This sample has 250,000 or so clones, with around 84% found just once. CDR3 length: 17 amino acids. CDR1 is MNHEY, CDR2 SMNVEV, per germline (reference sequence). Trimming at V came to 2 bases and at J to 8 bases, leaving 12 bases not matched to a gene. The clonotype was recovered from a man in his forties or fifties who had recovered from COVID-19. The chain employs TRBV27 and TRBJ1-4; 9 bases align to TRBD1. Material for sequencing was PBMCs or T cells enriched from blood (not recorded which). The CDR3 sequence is CASSLLPLVGQGEKLFF. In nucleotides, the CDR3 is TGTGCCAGCAGTTTACTACCTCTGGTGGGACAGGGCGAAAAACTGTTTTTT.